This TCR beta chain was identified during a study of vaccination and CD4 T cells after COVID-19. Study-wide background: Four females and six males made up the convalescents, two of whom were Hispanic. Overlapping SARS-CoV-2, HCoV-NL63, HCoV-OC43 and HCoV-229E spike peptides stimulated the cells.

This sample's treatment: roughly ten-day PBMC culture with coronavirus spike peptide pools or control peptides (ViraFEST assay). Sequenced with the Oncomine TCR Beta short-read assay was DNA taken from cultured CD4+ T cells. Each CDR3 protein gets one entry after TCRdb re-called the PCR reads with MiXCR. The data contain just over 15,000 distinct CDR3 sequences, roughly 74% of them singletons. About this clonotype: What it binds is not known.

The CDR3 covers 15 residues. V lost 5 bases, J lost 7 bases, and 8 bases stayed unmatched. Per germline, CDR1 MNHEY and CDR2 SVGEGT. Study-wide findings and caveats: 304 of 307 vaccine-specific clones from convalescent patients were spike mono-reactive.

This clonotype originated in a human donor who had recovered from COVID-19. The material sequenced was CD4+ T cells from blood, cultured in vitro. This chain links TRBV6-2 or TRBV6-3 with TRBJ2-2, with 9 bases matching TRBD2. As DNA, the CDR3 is TGTGCCAGCAGTCCCCCCGGGACTAGCCACGGGGAGCTGTTTTTT. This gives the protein CASSPPGTSHGELFF.